The 13 T cell receptor beta chains reported below all come from one sample, sequenced in a study of CXCR3-negative and CXCR3-positive naive CD8 T cells. Study findings and constraints: CXCR3-positive naive cells had TRB CDR3s that were more hydrophobic than CXCR3-negative naive cells had.

These TCRs are of unknown antigen specificity. UMI labels and 5' RACE were used to prepare the TRB cDNA libraries. TCRdb reprocessed the 5' RACE reads, keeping one entry per CDR3 protein, no DNA. The table for this sample gives some 120,000 distinct CDR3 sequences. The sequencing input was naive CXCR3+ CD8+ T cells from blood. As to subset: CD45RO-CCR7+CD27+CD95- naive CD8+ T cells expressing CXCR3 (TNR3+). The receptor set was obtained from a human donor in good health. Some clones in this sample may be carry-over from other donors' samples.

The chain joins TRBV11-2 to TRBJ2-1; TCRdb indicates TRBD1, and absent DNA this call remains unverified. Germline loops: CDR1 SGHAT, CDR2 FQNNGV. CDR3 length equals 15 residues. This chain's CDR3 is CASSLTSGAYNEQFF.

The CDR3 is CASSVSWLLKGGSSYNEQFF. The chain couples TRBV9 to TRBJ2-1; without DNA, the TCRdb call of TRBD1 cannot be checked. CDR3 size: 20 residues. Germline V gene sequence: CDR1 SGDLS, CDR2 YYNGEE.

The J gene is TRBJ1-1, the V gene TRBV7-9. CDR1 is SEHNR and CDR2 is FQNEAQ in the germline V gene (reference sequence). The length of the CDR3 is 14 residues. CDR3 sequence reads: CASSRNNLNTEAFF.

The rearrangement links TRBV12-3 or TRBV12-4 to TRBJ2-3; the TCRdb D gene call, TRBD1, has no DNA to confirm it. The CDR3 totals 14 residues. The CDR3 here is CASSFVGAADTQYF.

V usage is TRBV29-1 and J usage is TRBJ2-5. CDR1 and CDR2 (germline): SQVTM, ANQGSEA. The CDR3 runs 12 residues. CDR3 amino acids: CSVPNTEETQYF.

The chain uses TRBV25-1 and TRBJ2-7. The CDR3 spans 14 residues. The germline V gene encodes CDR1 MGHDK and CDR2 SYGVNS. The CDR3: CASRGLKSSYEQYF.

This chain's CDR3 is CASSPPRVVSEETQYF. V and J are TRBV18 and TRBJ2-5. Germline CDR1 KGHSH, CDR2 LQKENI. The CDR3 totals 16 residues. Using reference TRBV18 and TRBJ2-5 for the parts outside the CDR3, the full variable domain is NAGVMQNPRHLVRRRGQEARLRCSPMKGHSHVYWYRQLPEEGLKFMVYLQKENIIDESGMPKERFSAEFPKEGPSILRIQQVVRGDSAAYFCASSPPRVVSEETQYFGPGTRLLVL.

V usage is TRBV29-1 and J usage is TRBJ1-1; absent DNA, TCRdb's TRBD1 call cannot be checked. The germline gives CDR1 SQVTM, CDR2 ANQGSEA. There are 12 residues in the CDR3. This CDR3 is CSVVDSYTEAFF. Filled out from reference TRBV29-1 and TRBJ1-1, the complete variable domain reads SAVISQKPSRDICQRGTSLTIQCQVDSQVTMMFWYRQQPGQSLTLIATANQGSEATYESGFVIDKFPISRPNLTFSTLTVSNMSPEDSSIYLCSVVDSYTEAFFGQGTRLTVV.

This rearrangement joins TRBV28 to TRBJ2-1; the TCRdb D gene call, TRBD2, has no DNA to confirm it. The CDR3 length is 15 residues. In germline, CDR1 is MDHEN, CDR2 SYDVKM. The chain's CDR3 is CASSLVTGRANEQFF.

The chain recombines TRBV20-1 with TRBJ1-2. The germline CDR1 and CDR2 sequences are DFQATT and SNEGSKA (reference sequence). The CDR3 extends over 15 amino acids. This CDR3 reads CSALTMRESNYGYTF.

The chain couples TRBV13 to TRBJ2-3; lacking DNA, the TRBD1 call made by TCRdb goes unchecked. Germline CDR1 PRHDT, CDR2 FYEKMQ (reference sequence). This CDR3 is built from 17 residues. CDR3 loop: CASSLEGGTPGADTQYF.

The chain has TRBV12-3 or TRBV12-4 and TRBJ1-1; TCRdb outputs TRBD1, but without DNA this stays unchecked. The CDR3 loop spans 14 amino acids. The CDR3 sequence: CASSGRTGVSEAFF.

The genes are TRBV11-3 and TRBJ2-7; absent DNA, TCRdb's TRBD1 call cannot be checked. The CDR3 extends over 12 amino acids. CDR1 is SGHNT, CDR2 YENEEA, per germline. CDR3 sequence: CASRNTGVEQYF.